This TCR beta chain derives from a study of cytomegalovirus exposure and HLA in healthy donors. Broader study findings: In a later analysis, an Asian-associated ancestry cluster reportedly showed fewer N-insertions than the approximately 670-donor mean. In a later analysis, at a false discovery rate of 0.05, some 15,000 TCR beta sequences were associated with HLA alleles.

Amplification used 60 Vbeta primers and 13 Jbeta primers. Repertoires were generated with immunoSEQ multiplex PCR, while TCRdb's copy carries only in-frame clones and drops some. The sample has some 130,000 clones; 60% to 75% are singletons. Concerning this clone: As yet, its antigen is unknown.

This CDR3 spans 16 amino acids. V dropped 0 bases and J dropped 3; count of bases not matched to a gene: 6. Germline V gene lookup returns CDR1 SGHRS and CDR2 YFSETQ. The material sequenced was PBMCs. V is TRBV5-1 and J is TRBJ2-1, with TRBD1 matching over 7 bases. The clonotype originates from a human donor in good health. The DNA for the CDR3 is TGCGCCAGCAGCTTGGGTCGGACAGGAGACTACAATGAGCAGTTCTTC. Encoded protein: CASSLGRTGDYNEQFF.